Following are 14 T cell receptor beta chains from one sample sequenced in a study of CD8 T cells in ankylosing spondylitis. One entry per CDR3 protein results from TCRdb running MiXCR on the 5' RACE reads. Here the sample spans fewer than 200,000 distinct CDR3 sequences, about a sixth being singletons. The sample taken for sequencing was blood, either unsorted or a sorted T cell fraction (not recorded which). The receptor set was obtained from a male donor with ankylosing spondylitis or in good health (not recorded which).

This clonotype was seen at least ten times. This chain uses TRBV20-1 with TRBJ2-2, with 9 bases lining up with TRBD2. The CDR3 is 16 residues long. The V gene end was trimmed by 5 bases and the J gene end by 2 bases; junction bases not matched to a gene: 9. CDR1 is DFQATT and CDR2 is SNEGSKA in the germline V gene (reference sequence). CDR3: CSAEGTSRANTGELFF. The CDR3 DNA sequence: TGCAGTGCTGAGGGGACTAGCAGGGCCAACACCGGGGAGCTGTTTTTT.

This clonotype was seen at least ten times. This chain connects TRBV5-1 to TRBJ1-5; D might be TRBD1 (6 bases). There are 14 residues in the CDR3. Germline CDR1 SGHRS, CDR2 YFSETQ. V was clipped by 4 bases and J by 6 bases, with 14 bases between them. The DNA of the CDR3 is TGCGCCAGCAGCCTACTGGGGGGCAGTCAGCCCCAGCATTTT. Translated: CASSLLGGSQPQHF.

The chain uses TRBV12-3 or TRBV12-4 and TRBJ2-4; 10 bases are a match to TRBD1. CDR3 size: 15 residues. J lost 7 bases, V lost 5 bases, and 8 bases had no gene match. CDR3 sequence reads: CASSTGTGVRNIQYF. For the CDR3, the DNA is TGTGCCAGCAGTACCGGGACAGGGGTTCGTAACATTCAGTACTTC.

V is TRBV24-1 and J is TRBJ2-5; D is tentatively TRBD1 or TRBD2 (5 bases each). From germline, CDR1 is KGHDR and CDR2 SFDVKD. With 3 bases removed from V and 5 bases from J, the gap between germline ends came to 9 bases. The CDR3 consists of 13 residues. CDR3 region: CATSDGTWETQYF. CDR3 nucleotides: TGTGCCACCAGTGATGGGACCTGGGAGACCCAGTACTTC.

This sequence joins TRBV5-1 and TRBJ2-5; D uncertain. V lost 4 bases, J lost 3 bases, and 16 bases lay in between. The CDR3 sequence is 15 residues long. The germline gives CDR1 SGHRS, CDR2 YFSETQ. The CDR3 loop reads CASSRRGFREETQYF. The CDR3, as DNA: TGCGCCAGCAGCCGCCGCGGATTCCGAGAAGAGACCCAGTACTTC.

This chain joins TRBV4-1 and TRBJ2-7, with D uncertain. V lost 1 base and J 6 bases, leaving 19 bases between the germline ends. The CDR3 totals 16 residues. Germline assignment: CDR1 MGHRA and CDR2 YSYEKL. The CDR3 protein is CASSQARGGLVGEQYF. Written as DNA, the CDR3 is TGCGCCAGCAGCCAAGCTCGCGGTGGATTGGTGGGCGAGCAGTACTTC.

In this sample, this clonotype turned up a few times. The chain links TRBV18 to TRBJ1-2, with D possibly matching TRBD1 (5 bases). CDR3 length: 14 residues. Trimming took 3 bases from V and 7 from J, leaving 15 bases between them. Germline V gene lookup returns CDR1 KGHSH and CDR2 LQKENI. CDR3 DNA sequence: TGTGCCAGCTCACCTGGACATCGAGGCTCTGGCTACACCTTC. It yields the protein CASSPGHRGSGYTF.

In its sample, this clonotype was seen a few times. The chain has TRBV14 and TRBJ2-1, with 7 bases fitting TRBD2. The CDR3 covers 15 residues. Germline V gives CDR1 SGHDN, CDR2 FVKESK. V was clipped by 3 bases and J by 4 bases; unmatched bases: 6. The CDR3 is CASSQDRGGYNEQFF. The CDR3 coding sequence is TGTGCCAGCAGCCAGGACCGCGGGGGTTACAATGAGCAGTTCTTC.

The CDR3 reads CASSYDQMPRTEAFF. In nucleotides, the CDR3 is TGTGCCAGCAGTTACGATCAAATGCCTCGGACTGAAGCTTTCTTT. This chain connects TRBV6-2 or TRBV6-3 to TRBJ1-1; D not certain. Trimming left V 2 bases short and J 5 bases short, with 15 bases between. The CDR3 totals 15 residues. Germline lookup yields CDR1 MNHEY and CDR2 SVGEGT.

In this sample, this clonotype turned up a few times. The chain employs TRBV10-3 and TRBJ2-7; the D is unclear. CDR3 length: 11 amino acids. Germline values: CDR1 ENHRY, CDR2 SYGVKD. Trimming removed 4 bases from V and 6 bases from J, with 7 bases in between. CDR3 DNA sequence: TGTGCCATCAGTGGGGTCTCCGAGCAGTACTTC. Encoded protein: CAISGVSEQYF.

This clonotype was detected ten times or more. This CDR3 is CASSADGGPYNEQFF. The CDR3, as DNA: TGTGCCAGTTCCGCCGACGGGGGACCCTACAATGAGCAGTTCTTC. The chain couples TRBV12-3 or TRBV12-4 to TRBJ2-1; perhaps TRBD2 as D (6 bases). Trimming removed 9 bases at V and 2 bases at J, with 17 bases between. This CDR3 region has 15 residues.

The chain employs TRBV18 and TRBJ2-7, with TRBD1 as a possible D gene (6 bases). Germline V gives CDR1 KGHSH, CDR2 LQKENI. V lost 2 bases and J 3 bases, leaving 11 bases between the germline ends. This CDR3 has 14 residues. CDR3 amino acids: CASSPVTGHYEQYF. Written as DNA, the CDR3 is TGTGCCAGCTCACCAGTGACAGGCCACTACGAGCAGTACTTC.

This clonotype was picked up many times. The chain recombines TRBV24-1 with TRBJ2-7; 12 bases are shared with TRBD2. CDR1 and CDR2 (germline): KGHDR, SFDVKD. The CDR3 runs to 15 residues. V shed 4 bases and J 0 bases; nucleotides not matched to a gene: 0. The CDR3 is CATSETSGSSYEQYF. The CDR3 DNA is TGTGCCACCAGTGAGACTAGCGGGAGCTCCTACGAGCAGTACTTC.

This clonotype turned up a few times. This CDR3 reads CSVDWGTHGYTF. The CDR3 nucleotides read TGCAGCGTTGATTGGGGAACCCATGGCTACACCTTC. The chain links TRBV29-1 to TRBJ1-2; D gene ambiguous. V dropped 3 bases and J dropped 6 bases, with 11 bases sitting between them. The CDR3 runs to 12 residues. CDR1 is SQVTM, CDR2 ANQGSEA, per germline. Based on the CDR3 plus reference TRBV29-1 and TRBJ1-2, the full variable domain is SAVISQKPSRDICQRGTSLTIQCQVDSQVTMMFWYRQQPGQSLTLIATANQGSEATYESGFVIDKFPISRPNLTFSTLTVSNMSPEDSSIYLCSVDWGTHGYTFGSGTRLTVV.